These 9 T cell receptor beta chains came from one sample sequenced in a study of PD-L1 blockade in urothelial cancer. Data came from immunoSEQ multiplex PCR; TCRdb stores just in-frame clones and leaves some out. The sample lists around 50,000 clones, around 83% occurring once. Time point in this sample: pretreatment peripheral blood. The starting material was PBMCs, obtained around atezolizumab (anti-PD-L1) treatment. These receptors were obtained from a man aged 50 to 60 with urothelial cancer.

CDR3 protein: CASSQAGGADTQYF. The CDR3 nucleotides read TGTGCCAGCAGCCAAGCCGGGGGGGCAGATACGCAGTATTTT. The J gene is TRBJ2-3, the V gene TRBV4-2; 8 bases are shared with TRBD2. CDR3 length equals 14 residues. V shed 1 base and J 4 bases; nucleotides not matched to a gene: 1. The germline gives CDR1 LGHNA, CDR2 YNFKEQ.

The chain employs TRBV6-5 and TRBJ2-7; the match to TRBD2 covers 8 bases. J was trimmed by 4 bases and V by 1 base; bases with no gene match: 6. This CDR3 is built from 15 residues. Looked up from germline, CDR1 is MNHEY and CDR2 is SVGAGI. Here the CDR3 DNA reads TGTGCCAGCAGTTACTTAACGGGAGGGGGGTACGAGCAGTACTTC. This codes for CASSYLTGGGYEQYF.

As DNA, the CDR3 is TGCGCCAGCAGCTCCCTGACTAGCAATGAGCAGTTCTTC. The encoded protein is CASSSLTSNEQFF. V usage is TRBV5-1 and J usage is TRBJ2-1; D possibly corresponds to TRBD2 (6 bases). This CDR3 spans 13 amino acids. Germline values: CDR1 SGHRS, CDR2 YFSETQ. The V and J ends lost 3 bases and 6 bases respectively, with 10 bases between them.

This clone was seen just once. The gene calls are TRBV10-2 and TRBJ2-5, with no clear D. V was clipped by 4 bases and J by 4 bases, with 10 bases between them. The CDR3 has 13 residues. The germline V gene has CDR1 WSHSY and CDR2 SAAADI. The chain's CDR3 is CASSALILETQYF. The CDR3, as DNA: TGCGCCAGCAGTGCACTAATTTTAGAGACCCAGTACTTC.

The chain joins TRBV12-5 to TRBJ2-2, with TRBD2 matching over 8 bases. This CDR3 contains 15 residues. CDR1 is LGHNT and CDR2 is FRNRAP in the germline V gene. Unmatched junction bases numbered 8, after V lost 5 bases and J lost 6 bases. The CDR3 here is CASGLSGLVPGELFF. CDR3 sequence (DNA): TGTGCTAGTGGTCTATCGGGACTAGTGCCCGGGGAGCTGTTTTTT.

V gene TRBV28 combines with J gene TRBJ1-1; TRBD1 matches 10 bases. CDR1 is MDHEN and CDR2 is SYDVKM in the germline V gene. The CDR3 spans 17 residues. V shed 5 bases, J shed 1 base, and the junction held 10 bases outside the gene matches. The CDR3, as DNA: TGTGCCAGCAGTCTAAGACAGGGGGCCGGGGGGAACACTGAAGCTTTCTTT. It encodes CASSLRQGAGGNTEAFF.

The V call is TRBV11-3, the J call TRBJ2-5; 11 nucleotides align to TRBD2. The V and J ends lost 3 bases and 11 bases, in that order; junction bases with no gene match: 14. Germline assignment: CDR1 SGHNT and CDR2 YENEEA. The CDR3 totals 16 residues. CDR3: CASSFPWGLAGGPQYF. CDR3 sequence (DNA): TGTGCCAGCAGCTTCCCCTGGGGCCTAGCGGGGGGCCCTCAGTACTTC.

This rearrangement joins TRBV14 to TRBJ2-7, with 7 nucleotides matching TRBD1. Trimming cost V 2 bases and J 4 bases; bases outside gene matches: 2. CDR3 length: 13 amino acids. CDR1 SGHDN and CDR2 FVKESK come from the germline V gene. CDR3 coding DNA: TGTGCCAGCAGCCAACAGACAGGGTACGAGCAGTACTTC. Residues: CASSQQTGYEQYF.

This clone was counted a few times. V and J are TRBV11-3 and TRBJ2-2; weak D call: TRBD1 (5 bases). Germline V gene sequence: CDR1 SGHNT, CDR2 YENEEA. CDR3 size: 16 residues. V lost 5 bases and J 2 bases, leaving 15 bases between the germline ends. The CDR3 is CASSRTGPLNTGELFF. CDR3 bases: TGTGCCAGCAGCCGCACAGGCCCCCTCAACACCGGGGAGCTGTTTTTT.